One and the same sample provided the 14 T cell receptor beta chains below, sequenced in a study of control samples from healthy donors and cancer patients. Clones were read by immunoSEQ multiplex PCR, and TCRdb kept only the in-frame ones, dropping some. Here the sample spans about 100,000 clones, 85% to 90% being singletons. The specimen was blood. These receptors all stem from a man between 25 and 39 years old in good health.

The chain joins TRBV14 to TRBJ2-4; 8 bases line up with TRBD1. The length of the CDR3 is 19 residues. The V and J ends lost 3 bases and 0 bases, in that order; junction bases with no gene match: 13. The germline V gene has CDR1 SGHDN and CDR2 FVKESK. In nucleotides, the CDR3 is TGTGCCAGCAGCCACAATCCGACAGGGGTCGGTGGAGCCAAAAACATTCAGTACTTC. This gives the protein CASSHNPTGVGGAKNIQYF.

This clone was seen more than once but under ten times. CDR3 nucleotides: TGTGCCAGCAGCTGGGGCACCTACGAGCAGTACTTC. Residues: CASSWGTYEQYF. The rearrangement links TRBV7-9 to TRBJ2-7, with D perhaps TRBD1 (5 bases). The germline V gene has CDR1 SEHNR and CDR2 FQNEAQ (reference sequence). This CDR3 region has 12 residues. V dropped 4 bases and J dropped 2 bases, with 6 bases sitting between them.

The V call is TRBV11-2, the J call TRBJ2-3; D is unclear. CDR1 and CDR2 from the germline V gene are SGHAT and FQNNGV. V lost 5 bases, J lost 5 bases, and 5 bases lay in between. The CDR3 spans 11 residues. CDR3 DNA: TGTGCCAGCAGCCAGCTAGATACGCAGTATTTT. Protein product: CASSQLDTQYF. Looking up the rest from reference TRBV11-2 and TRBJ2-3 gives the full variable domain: EAGVAQSPRYKIIEKRQSVAFWCNPISGHATLYWYQQILGQGPKLLIQFQNNGVVDDSQLPKDRFSAERLKGVDSTLKIQPAKLEDSAVYLCASSQLDTQYFGPGTRLTVL.

As DNA, the CDR3 is TGTGCCAGCTCATCGACTCGACAGGGGCACATAGGGAATGAGCAGTTCTTC. Encoded protein: CASSSTRQGHIGNEQFF. V and J are TRBV18 and TRBJ2-1, with 8 bases identical to TRBD1. This CDR3 contains 17 residues. Germline V gives CDR1 KGHSH, CDR2 LQKENI. With V trimmed by 5 bases and J by 7 bases, 16 bases remained unmatched.

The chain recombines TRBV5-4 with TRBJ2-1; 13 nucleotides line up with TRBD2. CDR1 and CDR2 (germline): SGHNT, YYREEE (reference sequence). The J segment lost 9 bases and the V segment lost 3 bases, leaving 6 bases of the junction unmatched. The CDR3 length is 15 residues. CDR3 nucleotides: TGTGCCAGCAGCTACGGGACTAGCGGGACGCCTGAGCAGTTCTTC. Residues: CASSYGTSGTPEQFF.

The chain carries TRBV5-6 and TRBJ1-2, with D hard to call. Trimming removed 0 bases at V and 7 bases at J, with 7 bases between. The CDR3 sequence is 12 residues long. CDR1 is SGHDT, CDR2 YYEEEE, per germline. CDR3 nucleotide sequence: TGTGCCAGCAGCTTGGGGTATGCTGGCTACACCTTC. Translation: CASSLGYAGYTF.

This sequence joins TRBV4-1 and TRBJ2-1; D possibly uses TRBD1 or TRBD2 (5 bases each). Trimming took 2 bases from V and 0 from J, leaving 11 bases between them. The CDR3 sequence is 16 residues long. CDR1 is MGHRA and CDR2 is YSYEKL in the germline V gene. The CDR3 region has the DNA TGCGCCAGCAGCCAACCGGGACGTACCTCCTACAATGAGCAGTTCTTC. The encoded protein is CASSQPGRTSYNEQFF.

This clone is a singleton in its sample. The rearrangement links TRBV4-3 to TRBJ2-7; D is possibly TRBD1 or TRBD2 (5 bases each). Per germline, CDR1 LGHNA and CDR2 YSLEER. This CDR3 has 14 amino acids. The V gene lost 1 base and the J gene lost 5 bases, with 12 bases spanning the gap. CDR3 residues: CASSQAFGGHEQYF. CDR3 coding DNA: TGCGCCAGCAGCCAAGCGTTTGGGGGTCACGAGCAGTACTTC.

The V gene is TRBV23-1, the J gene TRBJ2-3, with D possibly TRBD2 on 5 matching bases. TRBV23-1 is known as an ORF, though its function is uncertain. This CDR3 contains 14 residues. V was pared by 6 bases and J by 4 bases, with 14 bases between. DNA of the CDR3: TGCGCCAGCAGCGCCGGGATCATTCCAGATACGCAGTATTTT. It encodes CASSAGIIPDTQYF.

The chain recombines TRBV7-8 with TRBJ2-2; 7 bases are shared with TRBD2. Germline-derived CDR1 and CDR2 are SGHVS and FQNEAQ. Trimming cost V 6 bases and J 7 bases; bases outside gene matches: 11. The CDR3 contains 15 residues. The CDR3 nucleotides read TGTGCCAGCAGTCACACGCGGGAGTCGGGCGGGGAGCTGTTTTTT. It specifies CASSHTRESGGELFF.

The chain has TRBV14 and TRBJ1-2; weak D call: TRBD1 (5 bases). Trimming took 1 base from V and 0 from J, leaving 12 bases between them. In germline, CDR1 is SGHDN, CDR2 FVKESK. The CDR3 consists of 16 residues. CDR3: CASSQAVGAANYGYTF. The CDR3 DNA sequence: TGTGCCAGCAGCCAAGCGGTCGGGGCAGCTAACTATGGCTACACCTTC.

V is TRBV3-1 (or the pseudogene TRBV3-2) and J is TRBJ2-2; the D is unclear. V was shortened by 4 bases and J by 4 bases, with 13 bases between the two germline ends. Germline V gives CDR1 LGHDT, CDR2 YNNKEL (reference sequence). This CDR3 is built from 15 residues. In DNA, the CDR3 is TGTGCCAGCAGCCCATCAGGCCTAGTCACCGGGGAGCTGTTTTTT. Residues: CASSPSGLVTGELFF.

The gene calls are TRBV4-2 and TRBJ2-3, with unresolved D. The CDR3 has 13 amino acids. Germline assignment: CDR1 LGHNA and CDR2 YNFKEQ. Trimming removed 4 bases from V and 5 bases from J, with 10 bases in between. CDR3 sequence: CASSRRLEDTQYF. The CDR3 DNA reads TGTGCCAGCAGCCGAAGACTCGAAGATACGCAGTATTTT.

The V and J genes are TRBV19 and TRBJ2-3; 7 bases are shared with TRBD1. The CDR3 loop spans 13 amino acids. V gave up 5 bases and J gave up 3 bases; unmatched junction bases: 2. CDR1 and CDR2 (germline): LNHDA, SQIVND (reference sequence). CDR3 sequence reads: CASSLQGTDTQYF. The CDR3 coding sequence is TGTGCCAGTAGTCTACAGGGGACAGATACGCAGTATTTT.